The 3 T cell receptor beta chains below all came from one sample that was sequenced in a study of T cell responses to AZD1222 COVID-19 vaccine. Produced via immunoSEQ multiplex PCR; TCRdb's table is partial and in-frame only. The table includes 110,000 to 150,000 clones, about 91% detected once. The source was peripheral blood, collected on day 0 of AZD1222 vaccination. These receptors all stem from an adult in good health.

As DNA, the CDR3 is TGTGCCATCGGAGCGGACAGTCTAAGTGAGCAGTTCTTC. This gives the protein CAIGADSLSEQFF. The chain carries TRBV10-3 and TRBJ2-1, with D maybe TRBD1 (6 bases). With 8 bases removed from V and 9 bases from J, the gap between germline ends came to 17 bases. The germline V gene has CDR1 ENHRY and CDR2 SYGVKD. The CDR3 length is 13 residues.

The chain combines TRBV11-2 with TRBJ1-5; D remains ambiguous. The germline CDR1 and CDR2 sequences are SGHAT and FQNNGV. V shed 1 base and J shed 7 bases, with 8 bases lying between them. The CDR3 is 13 residues long. The CDR3 spells CASSLGVTQPQHF. CDR3 nucleotides: TGTGCCAGCAGCTTAGGAGTAACACAGCCCCAGCATTTT.

In this sample, this clone turned up once. This chain uses TRBV15 with TRBJ1-3, with D unclear. CDR1 is LNHNV and CDR2 is YYDKDF in the germline V gene (reference sequence). This CDR3 has 16 residues. V lost 0 bases, J lost 4 bases, and 13 bases lay in between. CDR3 protein: CATSRDPRVGGNTIYF. The DNA for the CDR3 is TGTGCCACCAGCAGAGATCCGAGGGTGGGGGGAAACACCATATATTTT.